What follows are 21 T cell receptor beta chains derived from one specimen sequenced in a study of T cells in Graves' hyperthyroidism and ophthalmopathy. Amplified regions were TCR beta CDR3 sequences from RNA transcripts. HTBI primers were employed in a first-round RT-PCR of the TCR CDR3. Each CDR3 protein gets one entry after TCRdb re-called the multiplex PCR reads with MiXCR. The sample includes approximately 570,000 distinct CDR3 sequences, 15% to 20% seen only once; the top ten take about 45%. Input material: blood. The source of these receptors is a man between 35 and 55 years old with Graves' ophthalmopathy.

The chain combines TRBV18 with TRBJ2-1, with D perhaps matching TRBD2 (6 bases). The CDR3 runs to 16 residues. The germline V and J ends were trimmed by 3 bases and 4 bases, with 16 bases remaining between them. The germline V gene encodes CDR1 KGHSH and CDR2 LQKENI. CDR3 sequence: CASSPRRAGAYNEQFF. CDR3 in DNA: TGTGCCAGCTCACCGCGACGAGCGGGTGCGTACAATGAGCAGTTCTTC.

The gene calls are TRBV28 and TRBJ2-5; 7 nucleotides match TRBD2. CDR1 MDHEN and CDR2 SYDVKM come from the germline V gene. The CDR3 totals 15 residues. V gave up 5 bases and J gave up 2 bases; unmatched junction bases: 8. The CDR3 DNA is TGTGCCAGCAGTATGTGGGCTAGCGGACAAGAGACCCAGTACTTC. Protein product: CASSMWASGQETQYF.

In this sample, this clonotype turned up a few times. J is TRBJ2-5 and V is TRBV18; 8 bases match TRBD1. There are 14 residues in the CDR3. Germline CDR1 and CDR2: KGHSH and LQKENI. V lost 2 bases, J lost 5 bases, and 4 bases stayed unmatched. The CDR3 here is CASSPTTGGETQYF. The CDR3 bases are TGTGCCAGCTCACCAACCACAGGGGGGGAGACCCAGTACTTC.

V usage is TRBV20-1 and J usage is TRBJ2-4; D may correspond to TRBD1 or TRBD2 (6 bases each). CDR3 length: 14 amino acids. Trimming removed 0 bases from V and 6 bases from J, with 12 bases in between. Per the germline V gene, CDR1 is DFQATT and CDR2 is SNEGSKA (reference sequence). The CDR3 DNA reads as TGCAGTGCTAGAGATCGGAAGGGGGGAAACATTCAGTACTTC. This sequence encodes CSARDRKGGNIQYF.

The sample holds a few counts of this clonotype. V and J are TRBV24-1 and TRBJ2-1; D is uncertain. Trimming cost V 2 bases and J 9 bases, with 7 bases left between them. Germline lookup yields CDR1 KGHDR and CDR2 SFDVKD. The CDR3 extends over 12 amino acids. CDR3 DNA: TGTGCCACCAGTGATTATAGGAGTGAGCAGTTCTTC. Translating gives CATSDYRSEQFF.

This clonotype has just a few counts. V gene TRBV20-1 combines with J gene TRBJ1-1, with 7 nucleotides matching TRBD1. The trim removed 4 bases at V and 5 bases at J, leaving 7 bases unmatched. Germline assignment: CDR1 DFQATT and CDR2 SNEGSKA (reference sequence). The CDR3 consists of 13 residues. CDR3 DNA sequence: TGCAGTGCTAAGAAGGGGGCCGAGACTGAAGCTTTCTTT. Protein sequence: CSAKKGAETEAFF.

V gene TRBV20-1 combines with J gene TRBJ2-1; 13 nucleotides agree with TRBD2. Looked up from germline, CDR1 is DFQATT and CDR2 is SNEGSKA (reference sequence). There are 15 residues in the CDR3. V shed 6 bases, J shed 8 bases, and the junction held 10 bases outside the gene matches. The CDR3: CSAQTSGRPRDEQFF. DNA of the CDR3: TGCAGTGCCCAGACTAGCGGGAGGCCAAGGGATGAGCAGTTCTTC.

This clonotype was seen ten or more times. The chain joins TRBV28 to TRBJ2-7; 11 positions agree with TRBD2. Germline assignment: CDR1 MDHEN and CDR2 SYDVKM. CDR3 length: 14 residues. The V and J ends lost 3 bases and 6 bases, in that order; junction bases with no gene match: 4. The CDR3 protein is CASSLASGRTEQYF. In DNA form, the CDR3 reads TGTGCCAGCAGTTTGGCTAGCGGGAGGACCGAGCAGTACTTC.

In regard to this clonotype: A much larger clone sits a single nucleotide away, making a read error possible. The chain is built from TRBV30 and TRBJ2-1, with 8 bases aligning to TRBD2. Trimming removed 0 bases from V and 12 bases from J; junction bases left unmatched: 10. The CDR3 length is 14 residues. Germline CDR1 and CDR2: GTSNPN and SVGIG (reference sequence). The CDR3, as DNA: TGTGCCTGGAGTGTAGCGGGAGCTCTCGGTGGGCAGTTCTTC. Its protein product is CAWSVAGALGGQFF.

This clonotype showed up many times. V usage is TRBV7-2 and J usage is TRBJ1-2; D gene uncertain. V dropped 4 bases and J dropped 0 bases, with 6 bases sitting between them. CDR1 is SGHTA, CDR2 FQGNSA, per germline. This CDR3 is 13 amino acids long. CDR3 DNA: TGTGCCAGCAGCTATTATGCTAACTATGGCTACACCTTC. Its protein product is CASSYYANYGYTF.

This clonotype came up many times. This chain joins TRBV12-3 or TRBV12-4 and TRBJ1-2; D perhaps matches TRBD1 (6 bases). Trimming removed 7 bases at V and 3 bases at J, with 9 bases between. There are 12 residues in the CDR3. In DNA, the CDR3 is TGTGCCAGCACCCAGGGGTACTATGGCTACACCTTC. Translating it yields CASTQGYYGYTF.

This clonotype was detected ten times or more. The gene calls are TRBV7-2 and TRBJ2-1; D not resolved. V was trimmed by 0 bases and J by 3 bases, leaving 12 bases between them. This CDR3 has 16 residues. Germline values: CDR1 SGHTA, CDR2 FQGNSA. CDR3 loop: CASSLARVRLYNEQFF. The DNA for the CDR3 is TGTGCCAGCAGCTTAGCGAGAGTAAGGCTCTACAATGAGCAGTTCTTC.

V and J are TRBV7-9 and TRBJ2-5; 7 bases match TRBD1. V lost 5 bases, J lost 6 bases, and 6 bases stayed unmatched. The CDR3 is made up of 13 amino acids. In germline, CDR1 is SEHNR, CDR2 FQNEAQ (reference sequence). The CDR3 nucleotides read TGTGCCAGCAGCGAGACAGGGACCAAGACCCAGTACTTC. This encodes CASSETGTKTQYF. Complete variable domain (other parts from reference TRBV7-9 and TRBJ2-5): DTGVSQNPRHKITKRGQNVTFRCDPISEHNRLYWYRQTLGQGPEFLTYFQNEAQLEKSRLLSDRFSAERPKGSFSTLEIQRTEQGDSAMYLCASSETGTKTQYFGPGTRLLVL.

V usage is TRBV20-1 and J usage is TRBJ2-7, with D hard to call. This CDR3 contains 12 residues. Germline V lookup: CDR1 DFQATT, CDR2 SNEGSKA (reference sequence). V lost 5 bases and J 3 bases, leaving 11 bases between the germline ends. Written as DNA, the CDR3 is TGCAGTGCTCGTAAGACAAGCTACGAGCAGTACTTC. Translated, it gives CSARKTSYEQYF.

This chain uses TRBV5-6 with TRBJ2-3; TRBD1 matches 10 bases. The V and J ends lost 2 bases and 4 bases, in that order; junction bases with no gene match: 4. The CDR3 contains 15 residues. Germline V gene data show CDR1 as SGHDT and CDR2 as YYEEEE. This CDR3 is CASSFGTGVPDTQYF. The CDR3 DNA follows: TGTGCCAGCAGCTTCGGGACAGGGGTCCCAGATACGCAGTATTTT.

CDR3 nucleotide sequence: TGTGCCAGCAGCGTGCCCCTATACGAGCAGTACTTC. Translated, it gives CASSVPLYEQYF. The V and J genes are TRBV5-8 and TRBJ2-7; no definite D call. The CDR3 runs 12 residues. Germline V gives CDR1 SGHTS, CDR2 YDEGEE. The ends were cut back, 4 bases at V and 4 bases at J, with 9 bases in the middle.

This clonotype has a count of ten or more. This sequence joins TRBV5-1 and TRBJ2-3; D unresolved. This CDR3 has 15 residues. V was cut by 0 bases and J by 0 bases, with 8 bases left in between. Germline V CDR1 and CDR2: SGHRS, YFSETQ. The CDR3 DNA sequence: TGCGCCAGCAGCTTGGCTTCGCGGAGCACAGATACGCAGTATTTT. As protein: CASSLASRSTDTQYF.

The table lists this clonotype with many counts. This chain uses TRBV27 with TRBJ2-1; the D call may be TRBD1 or TRBD2 (5 bases each). With 5 bases removed from V and 3 bases from J, the gap between germline ends came to 11 bases. This CDR3 contains 14 residues. The V gene's germline CDR1 is MNHEY and CDR2 SMNVEV (reference sequence). CDR3 in DNA: TGTGCCAGCAGTGGGGCCGGGGTCTACAATGAGCAGTTCTTC. This sequence encodes CASSGAGVYNEQFF.

Only a few counts were recorded for this clonotype. The chain is built from TRBV6-1 and TRBJ1-2, with TRBD1 matching 7 bases. Looked up from germline, CDR1 is MNHNS and CDR2 is SASEGT. V lost 7 bases and J lost 4; bases outside the gene matches: 9. The CDR3 has 14 residues. CDR3 region: CASTGVGTAYGYTF. The CDR3 DNA sequence: TGTGCCAGCACGGGGGTGGGGACAGCCTATGGCTACACCTTC.

This clonotype came up many times. This chain uses TRBV11-2 with TRBJ1-2; no definite D call. In germline, CDR1 is SGHAT, CDR2 FQNNGV. V lost 2 bases, J lost 0 bases, and 10 bases lay in between. The CDR3 is 15 amino acids. The CDR3 bases are TGTGCCAGCAGCTTATACTCAGGACCTAACTATGGCTACACCTTC. This codes for CASSLYSGPNYGYTF.

Ten or more counts support this clonotype. The chain uses TRBV20-1 and TRBJ2-3; 13 bases align to TRBD2. The germline V gene encodes CDR1 DFQATT and CDR2 SNEGSKA (reference sequence). Losses at the gene ends were 4 bases for V and 4 bases for J; bases not matched to a gene: 11. The CDR3 runs to 17 residues. The CDR3 spells CSATSPWTSGSPDTQYF. Here the CDR3 DNA reads TGCAGTGCTACCTCACCCTGGACTAGCGGGAGCCCAGATACGCAGTATTTT.